This TCR beta chain was recorded in a study of shared clonotypes between healthy human individuals. Libraries were prepared by immunoSEQ multiplex PCR; TCRdb keeps only in-frame clonotypes and omits some of them. Here the sample spans roughly 2.2 million clones, 85% to 95% being singletons. A single count supports this clone. Germline V gene data show CDR1 as MNHEY and CDR2 as SVGAGI. Unmatched junction bases numbered 8, after V lost 8 bases and J lost 6 bases. The CDR3 runs to 13 residues. The clonotype comes from a man aged 18 to 30 in good health. Some clones in this sample may be carry-over from other donors' samples. The specimen was naive CD4+ T cells from PBMCs. Subset indicated: CD45RA+ positively selected. The chain recombines TRBV6-5 with TRBJ2-7; 9 positions match TRBD1. The CDR3 loop reads CASGDRDSGEQYF. CDR3 nucleotide sequence: TGTGCCAGCGGGGACAGGGATTCGGGCGAGCAGTACTTC.